Each of the 17 T cell receptor beta chains below was sequenced from the same sample in a study of T cells expressing NK-cell markers. TCRdb re-called the 5' RACE reads and gives one entry per CDR3 protein, without DNA. The data show approximately 380,000 distinct CDR3 sequences, and the top ten clones hold roughly 5.2%. The material sequenced was blood T cells: a sorted CD56 or NKG2C T cell subset, CD4+ or CD8+ T cells, or bulk PBMC T cells (not recorded which). Receptors were obtained from a man aged 18-69 years in good health.

The chain links TRBV12-3 or TRBV12-4 to TRBJ2-3; lacking DNA, the TRBD1 call made by TCRdb goes unchecked. This CDR3 has 16 amino acids. This CDR3 is CASSPQGQGGTDTQYF.

The chain joins TRBV30 to TRBJ2-7; the TCRdb D gene call, TRBD1, has no DNA to confirm it. This CDR3 comprises 14 residues. The germline V gene encodes CDR1 GTSNPN and CDR2 SVGIG (reference sequence). CDR3 in amino acids: CAWGAQGAHVRQYF.

The gene calls are TRBV24-1 and TRBJ1-1; with no DNA, the TCRdb D assignment of TRBD1 cannot be verified. This CDR3 comprises 13 residues. CDR1 and CDR2 from the germline V gene are KGHDR and SFDVKD. CDR3 sequence: CATSRGGGTEAFF.

The chain joins TRBV20-1 to TRBJ1-1; without DNA, the TCRdb call of TRBD1 cannot be checked. This CDR3 is built from 14 residues. The germline CDR1 and CDR2 sequences are DFQATT and SNEGSKA (reference sequence). CDR3 sequence reads: CSAGRTGWNTEAFF.

The V call is TRBV2, the J call TRBJ1-6. The CDR3 has 16 amino acids. CDR1 and CDR2 (germline): SNHLY, FYNNEI. The CDR3 protein is CASSDSSGFYNSPLHF.

V usage is TRBV3-1 and J usage is TRBJ2-2; TCRdb lists TRBD1, though no DNA is available to test this call. Germline-derived CDR1 and CDR2 are LGHDT and YNNKEL (reference sequence). The CDR3 consists of 15 residues. The chain's CDR3 is CASRLAARGPGELFF.

This chain uses TRBV6-1 with TRBJ2-2; without DNA, the TCRdb call of TRBD1 cannot be checked. The germline V gene has CDR1 MNHNS and CDR2 SASEGT. CDR3 length equals 16 residues. This chain's CDR3 is CASRKVVGGTTGELFF.

The chain has TRBV9 and TRBJ1-6. The germline gives CDR1 SGDLS, CDR2 YYNGEE. This CDR3 is built from 16 residues. CDR3 sequence reads: CASSAPGLVTGSPLHF.

The chain carries TRBV6-1 and TRBJ1-2; TCRdb returns TRBD1, unconfirmable since there is no DNA. Germline V gene data show CDR1 as MNHNS and CDR2 as SASEGT. This CDR3 has 15 residues. The CDR3 reads CASRVQQGRDYGYTF.

V usage is TRBV29-1 and J usage is TRBJ2-1; checking the TCRdb D call of TRBD1 is not possible without DNA. The CDR3 extends over 15 amino acids. Germline V gene sequence: CDR1 SQVTM, CDR2 ANQGSEA. The CDR3: CSAANPMTVYNEQFF.

The chain employs TRBV30 and TRBJ2-7; absent DNA, TCRdb's TRBD1 call cannot be checked. The germline V gene encodes CDR1 GTSNPN and CDR2 SVGIG (reference sequence). The length of the CDR3 is 16 residues. The CDR3 here is CAWSVPGQSLSYEQYF.

This chain joins TRBV5-5 and TRBJ2-2. The CDR3 loop spans 12 amino acids. The germline V gene encodes CDR1 SGHKS and CDR2 YYEKEE (reference sequence). CDR3 sequence reads: CASSFDSGELFF.

This chain joins TRBV18 and TRBJ2-7; TCRdb proposes TRBD2, but this gene call is untestable without DNA. Germline values: CDR1 KGHSH, CDR2 LQKENI. There are 13 residues in the CDR3. The chain's CDR3 is CASSKGTSGEQYF.

This chain links TRBV7-7 with TRBJ2-2. The germline gives CDR1 SSHAT, CDR2 FNYEAQ (reference sequence). CDR3 length equals 13 residues. CDR3 sequence reads: CASSFSLDGELFF.

The V and J genes are TRBV5-4 and TRBJ2-3; TCRdb selects TRBD2, and the lack of DNA leaves this call unchecked. This CDR3 has 17 residues. Germline CDR1 is SGHNT and CDR2 is YYREEE (reference sequence). The chain's CDR3 is CASSPEVSRGAPDTQYF.

The gene calls are TRBV12-2 and TRBJ2-7; TCRdb's assignment of TRBD1 cannot be checked, as there is no DNA. TRBV12-2 counts as a pseudogene. The CDR3 has 12 amino acids. This CDR3 reads CASRLTGGEQYF.

The CDR3 is CASRRTGPRVNYGYTF. The chain carries TRBV2 and TRBJ1-2. This CDR3 comprises 16 residues. The germline V gene has CDR1 SNHLY and CDR2 FYNNEI.